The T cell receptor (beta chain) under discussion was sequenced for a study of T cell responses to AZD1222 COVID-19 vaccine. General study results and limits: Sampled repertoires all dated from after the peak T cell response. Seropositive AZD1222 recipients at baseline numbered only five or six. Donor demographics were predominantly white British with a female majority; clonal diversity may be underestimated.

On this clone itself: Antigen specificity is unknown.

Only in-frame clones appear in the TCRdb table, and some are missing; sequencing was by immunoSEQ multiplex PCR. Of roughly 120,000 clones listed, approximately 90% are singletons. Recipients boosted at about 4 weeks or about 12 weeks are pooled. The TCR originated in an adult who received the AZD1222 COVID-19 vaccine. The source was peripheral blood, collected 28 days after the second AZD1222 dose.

For the CDR3, the DNA is TGTGCCAGCAGCCAAGCGGACAGGGACTATGTCCGTGGCTACACCTTC. Translated: CASSQADRDYVRGYTF. The V and J genes are TRBV3-1 (or the pseudogene TRBV3-2) and TRBJ1-2; 8 bases map to TRBD1. Germline V gene sequence: CDR1 LGHDT, CDR2 YNNKEL (reference sequence). J gave up 7 bases and V 1 base, and 11 bases lay outside the gene matches. The CDR3 is made up of 16 amino acids.